The T cell receptor beta chain described here comes from a study of T cell changes during pregnancy in multiple sclerosis. Measured with immunoSEQ multiplex PCR; TCRdb has only the in-frame clones, and not every one. The sample consists of about 75,000 clones, about nine tenths of them appearing once. This receptor was obtained from a female donor with multiple sclerosis, enrolled in a pregnancy study. The sample consisted of CD4+ T cells from peripheral blood mononuclear cells, taken before pregnancy.

The CDR3 nucleotides are TGTGCCAGCAGCCCCGGGGACCAAGAGACCCAGTACTTC. It yields the protein CASSPGDQETQYF. V gene TRBV7-6 combines with J gene TRBJ2-5, with a tentative D call TRBD2 (5 bases). The V gene's germline CDR1 is SGHVS and CDR2 FNYEAQ. CDR3 size: 13 residues. V was shortened by 5 bases and J by 0 bases, with 7 bases between the two germline ends.